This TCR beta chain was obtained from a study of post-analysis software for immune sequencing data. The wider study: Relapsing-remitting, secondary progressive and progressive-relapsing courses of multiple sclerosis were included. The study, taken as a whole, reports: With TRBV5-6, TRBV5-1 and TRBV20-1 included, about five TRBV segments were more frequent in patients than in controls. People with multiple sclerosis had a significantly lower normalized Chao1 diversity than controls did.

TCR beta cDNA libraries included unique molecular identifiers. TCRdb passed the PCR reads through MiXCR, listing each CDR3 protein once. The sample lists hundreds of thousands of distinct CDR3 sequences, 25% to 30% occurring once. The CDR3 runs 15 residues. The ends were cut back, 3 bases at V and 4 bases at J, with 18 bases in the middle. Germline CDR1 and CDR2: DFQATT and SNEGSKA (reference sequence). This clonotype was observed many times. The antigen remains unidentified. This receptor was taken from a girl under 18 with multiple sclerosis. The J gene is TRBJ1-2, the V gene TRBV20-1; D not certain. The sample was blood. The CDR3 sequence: CSASSPWEAPYGYTF. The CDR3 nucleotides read TGCAGTGCTAGCTCCCCGTGGGAGGCTCCCTATGGCTACACCTTC.